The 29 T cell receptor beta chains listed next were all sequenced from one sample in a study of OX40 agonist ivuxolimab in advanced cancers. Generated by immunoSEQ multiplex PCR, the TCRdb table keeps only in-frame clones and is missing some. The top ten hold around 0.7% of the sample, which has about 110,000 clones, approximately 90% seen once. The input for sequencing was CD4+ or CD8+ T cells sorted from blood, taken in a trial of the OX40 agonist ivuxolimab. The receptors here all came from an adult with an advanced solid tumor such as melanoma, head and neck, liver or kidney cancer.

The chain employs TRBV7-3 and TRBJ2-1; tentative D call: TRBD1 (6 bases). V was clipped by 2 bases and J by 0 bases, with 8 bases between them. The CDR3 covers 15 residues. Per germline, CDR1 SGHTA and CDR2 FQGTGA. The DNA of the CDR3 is TGTGCCAGCAGCTTAGGGGACAACTCCTACAATGAGCAGTTCTTC. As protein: CASSLGDNSYNEQFF. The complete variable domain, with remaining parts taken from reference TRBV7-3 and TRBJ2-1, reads GAGVSQTPSNKVTEKGKYVELRCDPISGHTALYWYRQSLGQGPEFLIYFQGTGAADDSGLPNDRFFAVRPEGSVSTLKIQRTERGDSAVYLCASSLGDNSYNEQFFGPGTRLTVL.

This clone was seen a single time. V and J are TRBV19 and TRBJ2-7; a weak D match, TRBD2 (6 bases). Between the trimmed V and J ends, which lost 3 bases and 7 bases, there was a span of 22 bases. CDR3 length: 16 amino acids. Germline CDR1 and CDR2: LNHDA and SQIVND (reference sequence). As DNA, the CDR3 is TGTGCCAGTAGTATTGGGGGGAGTCGGGTAAGCTATGAGCAGTACTTC. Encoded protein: CASSIGGSRVSYEQYF.

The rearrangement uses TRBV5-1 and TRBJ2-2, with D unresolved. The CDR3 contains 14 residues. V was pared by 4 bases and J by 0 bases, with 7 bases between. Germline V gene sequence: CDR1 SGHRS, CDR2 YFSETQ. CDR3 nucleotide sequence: TGCGCCAGCAGCCCCGTCACGAACACCGGGGAGCTGTTTTTT. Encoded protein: CASSPVTNTGELFF.

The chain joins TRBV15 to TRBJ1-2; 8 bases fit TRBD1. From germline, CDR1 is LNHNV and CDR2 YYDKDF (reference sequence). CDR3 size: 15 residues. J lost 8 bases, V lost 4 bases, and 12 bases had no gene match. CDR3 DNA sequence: TGTGCCACCAGCATGGCTGGGGACAGGCTGTCCGGCTACACCTTC. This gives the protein CATSMAGDRLSGYTF.

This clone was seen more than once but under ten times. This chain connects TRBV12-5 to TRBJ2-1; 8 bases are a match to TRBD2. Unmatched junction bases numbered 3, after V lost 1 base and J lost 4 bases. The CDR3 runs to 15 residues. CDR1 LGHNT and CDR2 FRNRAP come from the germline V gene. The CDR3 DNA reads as TGTGCTAGTGGTTTGGGAATAGCGGGGTACAATGAGCAGTTCTTC. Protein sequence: CASGLGIAGYNEQFF. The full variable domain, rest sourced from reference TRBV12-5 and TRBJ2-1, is DARVTQTPRHKVTEMGQEVTMRCQPILGHNTVFWYRQTMMQGLELLAYFRNRAPLDDSGMPKDRFSAEMPDATLATLKIQPSEPRDSAVYFCASGLGIAGYNEQFFGPGTRLTVL.

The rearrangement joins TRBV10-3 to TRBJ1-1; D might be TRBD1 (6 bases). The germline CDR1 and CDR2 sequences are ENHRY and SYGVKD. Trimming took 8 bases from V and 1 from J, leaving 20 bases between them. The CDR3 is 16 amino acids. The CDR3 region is CAIAEGHAGQNTEAFF. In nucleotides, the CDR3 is TGTGCCATCGCCGAGGGACACGCGGGACAGAACACTGAAGCTTTCTTT.

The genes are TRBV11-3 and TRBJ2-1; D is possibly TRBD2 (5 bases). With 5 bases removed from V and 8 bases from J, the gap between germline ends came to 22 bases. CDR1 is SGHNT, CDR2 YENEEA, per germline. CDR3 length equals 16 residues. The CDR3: CASSAGIATNLDEQFF. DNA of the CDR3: TGTGCCAGCAGCGCCGGGATCGCGACTAACTTGGATGAGCAGTTCTTC.

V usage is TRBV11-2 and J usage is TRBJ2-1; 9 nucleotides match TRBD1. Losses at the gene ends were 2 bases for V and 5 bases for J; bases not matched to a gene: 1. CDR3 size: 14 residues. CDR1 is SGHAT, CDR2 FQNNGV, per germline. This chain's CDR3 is CASSLTGGHNEQFF. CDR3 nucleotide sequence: TGTGCCAGCAGCTTAACAGGGGGCCACAATGAGCAGTTCTTC.

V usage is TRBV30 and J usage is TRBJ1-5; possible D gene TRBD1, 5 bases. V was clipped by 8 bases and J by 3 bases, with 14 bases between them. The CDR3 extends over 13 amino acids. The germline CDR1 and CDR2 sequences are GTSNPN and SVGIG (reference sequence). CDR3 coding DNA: TGTGCCGGGGGGAAAGGGGACAATCAGCCCCAGCATTTT. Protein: CAGGKGDNQPQHF.

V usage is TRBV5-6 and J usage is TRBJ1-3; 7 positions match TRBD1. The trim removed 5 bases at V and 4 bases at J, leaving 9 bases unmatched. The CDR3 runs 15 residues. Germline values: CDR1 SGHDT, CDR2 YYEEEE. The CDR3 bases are TGTGCCAGCAGTCGGGGACAGCTTACGGGAAACACCATATATTTT. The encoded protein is CASSRGQLTGNTIYF.

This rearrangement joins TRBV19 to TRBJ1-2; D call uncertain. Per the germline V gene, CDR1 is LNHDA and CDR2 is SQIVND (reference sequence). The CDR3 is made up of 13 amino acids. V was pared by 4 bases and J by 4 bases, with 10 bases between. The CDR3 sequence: CASSTLEGYGYTF. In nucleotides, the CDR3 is TGTGCCAGTAGTACACTCGAGGGCTATGGCTACACCTTC.

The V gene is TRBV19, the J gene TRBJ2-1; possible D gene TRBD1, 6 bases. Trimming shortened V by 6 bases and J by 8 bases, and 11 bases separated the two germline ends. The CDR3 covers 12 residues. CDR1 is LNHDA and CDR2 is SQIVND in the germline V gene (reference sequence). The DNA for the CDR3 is TGTGCCAGTAGGCAGGGGATCTATGAGCAGTTCTTC. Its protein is CASRQGIYEQFF. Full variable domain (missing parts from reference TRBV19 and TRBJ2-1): DGGITQSPKYLFRKEGQNVTLSCEQNLNHDAMYWYRQDPGQGLRLIYYSQIVNDFQKGDIAEGYSVSREKKESFPLTVTSAQKNPTAFYLCASRQGIYEQFFGPGTRLTVL.

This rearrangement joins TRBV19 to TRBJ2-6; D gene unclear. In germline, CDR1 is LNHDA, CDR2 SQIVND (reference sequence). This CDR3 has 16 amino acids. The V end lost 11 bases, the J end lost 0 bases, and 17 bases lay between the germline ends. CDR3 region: CASRPGTSSGANVLTF. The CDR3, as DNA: TGTGCCTCAAGGCCAGGAACAAGCTCTGGGGCCAACGTCCTGACTTTC.

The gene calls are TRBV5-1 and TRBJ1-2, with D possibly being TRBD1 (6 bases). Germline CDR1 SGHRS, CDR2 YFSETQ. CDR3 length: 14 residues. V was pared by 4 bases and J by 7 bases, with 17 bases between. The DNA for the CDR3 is TGCGCCAGCAGCCCGCCCGGACAGTTCGTTGGCTACACCTTC. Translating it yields CASSPPGQFVGYTF.

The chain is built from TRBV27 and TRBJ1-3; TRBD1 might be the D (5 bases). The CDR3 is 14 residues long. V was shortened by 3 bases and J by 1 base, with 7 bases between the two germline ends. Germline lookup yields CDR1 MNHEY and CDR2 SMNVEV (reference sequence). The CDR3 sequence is CASSFGASGNTIYF. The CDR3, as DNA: TGTGCCAGCAGTTTTGGGGCTTCTGGAAACACCATATATTTT.

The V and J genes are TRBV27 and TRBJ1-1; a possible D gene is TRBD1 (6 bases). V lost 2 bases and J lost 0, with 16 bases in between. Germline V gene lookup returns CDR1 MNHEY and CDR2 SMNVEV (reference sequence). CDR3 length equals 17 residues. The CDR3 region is CASSLKAGGGLNTEAFF. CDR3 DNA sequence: TGTGCCAGCAGTTTAAAGGCCGGGGGCGGCTTGAACACTGAAGCTTTCTTT.

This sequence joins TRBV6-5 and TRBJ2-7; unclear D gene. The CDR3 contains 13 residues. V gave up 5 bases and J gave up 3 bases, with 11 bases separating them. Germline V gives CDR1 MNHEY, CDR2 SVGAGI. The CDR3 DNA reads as TGTGCCAGCAGTGAGTTGGACCTCTACGAGCAGTACTTC. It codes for CASSELDLYEQYF.

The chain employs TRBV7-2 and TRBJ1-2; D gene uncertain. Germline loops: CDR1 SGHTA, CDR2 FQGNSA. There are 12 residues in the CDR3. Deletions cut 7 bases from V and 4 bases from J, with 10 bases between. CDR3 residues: CASTPSGYGYTF. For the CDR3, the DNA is TGTGCCAGCACCCCGTCGGGCTATGGCTACACCTTC.

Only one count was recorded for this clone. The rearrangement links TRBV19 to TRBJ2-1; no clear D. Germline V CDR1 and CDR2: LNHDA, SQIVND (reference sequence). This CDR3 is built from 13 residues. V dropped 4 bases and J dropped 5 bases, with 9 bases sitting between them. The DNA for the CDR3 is TGTGCCAGTAGTACCACACTGGACAATGAGCAGTTCTTC. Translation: CASSTTLDNEQFF.

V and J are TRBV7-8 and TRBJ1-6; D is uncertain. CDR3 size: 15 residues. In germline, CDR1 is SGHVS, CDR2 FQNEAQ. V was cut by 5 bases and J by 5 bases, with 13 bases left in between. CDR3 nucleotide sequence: TGTGCCAGCAGCCCTAGTCGGCAGAATAATTCACCCCTCCACTTT. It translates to CASSPSRQNNSPLHF.

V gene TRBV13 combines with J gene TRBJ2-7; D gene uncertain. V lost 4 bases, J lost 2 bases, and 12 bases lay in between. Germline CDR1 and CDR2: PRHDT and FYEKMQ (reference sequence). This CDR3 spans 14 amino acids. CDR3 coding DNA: TGTGCCAGCAGCTCACAGTTAGAGACCTACGAGCAGTACTTC. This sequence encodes CASSSQLETYEQYF.

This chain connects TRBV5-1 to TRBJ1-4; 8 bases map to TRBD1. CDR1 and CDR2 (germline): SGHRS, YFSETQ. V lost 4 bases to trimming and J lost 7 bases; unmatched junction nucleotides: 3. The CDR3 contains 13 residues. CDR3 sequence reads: CASSKDRAEKLFF. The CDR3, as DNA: TGCGCCAGCAGCAAGGACAGGGCTGAAAAACTGTTTTTT.

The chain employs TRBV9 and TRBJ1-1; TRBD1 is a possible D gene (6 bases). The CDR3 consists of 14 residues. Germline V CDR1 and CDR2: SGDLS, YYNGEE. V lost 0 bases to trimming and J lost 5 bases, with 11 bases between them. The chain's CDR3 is CASSVVPGETEAFF. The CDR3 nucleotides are TGTGCCAGCAGCGTAGTCCCAGGGGAAACTGAAGCTTTCTTT.

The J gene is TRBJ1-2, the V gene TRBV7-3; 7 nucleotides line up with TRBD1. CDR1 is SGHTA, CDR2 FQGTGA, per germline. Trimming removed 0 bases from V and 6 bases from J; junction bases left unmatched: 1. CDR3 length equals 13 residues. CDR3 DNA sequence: TGTGCCAGCAGCTTAACAGGGGGCCATGGCTACACCTTC. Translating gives CASSLTGGHGYTF.

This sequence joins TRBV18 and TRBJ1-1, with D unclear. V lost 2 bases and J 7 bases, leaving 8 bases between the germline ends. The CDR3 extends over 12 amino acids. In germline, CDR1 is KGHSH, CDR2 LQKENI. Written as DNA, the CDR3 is TGTGCCAGCTCACCAATGGAGGGTGAAGCTTTCTTT. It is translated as CASSPMEGEAFF.

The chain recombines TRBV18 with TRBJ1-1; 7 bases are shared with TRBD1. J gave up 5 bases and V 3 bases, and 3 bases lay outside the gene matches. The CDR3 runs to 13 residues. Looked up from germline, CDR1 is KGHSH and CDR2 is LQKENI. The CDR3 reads CASSPLDRTEAFF. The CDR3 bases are TGTGCCAGCTCACCCCTGGACAGGACTGAAGCTTTCTTT.

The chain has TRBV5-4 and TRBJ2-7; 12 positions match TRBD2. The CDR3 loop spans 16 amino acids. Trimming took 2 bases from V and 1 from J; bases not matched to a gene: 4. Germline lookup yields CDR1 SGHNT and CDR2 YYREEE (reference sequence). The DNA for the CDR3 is TGTGCCAGCAGCTTCGGGACTAGCGGGTTTTCCTACGAGCAGTACTTC. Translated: CASSFGTSGFSYEQYF. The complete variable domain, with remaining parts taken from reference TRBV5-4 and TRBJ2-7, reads ETGVTQSPTHLIKTRGQQVTLRCSSQSGHNTVSWYQQALGQGPQFIFQYYREEENGRGNFPPRFSGLQFPNYSSELNVNALELDDSALYLCASSFGTSGFSYEQYFGPGTRLTVT.

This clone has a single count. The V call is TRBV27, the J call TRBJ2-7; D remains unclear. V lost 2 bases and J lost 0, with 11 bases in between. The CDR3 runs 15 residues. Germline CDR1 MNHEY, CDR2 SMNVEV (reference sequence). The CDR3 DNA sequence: TGTGCCAGCAGTTTAACGAGACTGAGCTCCTACGAGCAGTACTTC. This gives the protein CASSLTRLSSYEQYF.

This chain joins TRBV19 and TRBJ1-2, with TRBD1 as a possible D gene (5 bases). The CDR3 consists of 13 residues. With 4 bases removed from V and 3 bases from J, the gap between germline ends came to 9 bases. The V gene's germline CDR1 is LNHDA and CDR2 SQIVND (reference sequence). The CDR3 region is CASSTGTDYGYTF. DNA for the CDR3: TGTGCCAGTAGTACGGGGACGGACTATGGCTACACCTTC.